These 15 T cell receptor beta chains originate from one sample sequenced in a study of T cell responses to AZD1222 COVID-19 vaccine. Repertoires were generated with immunoSEQ multiplex PCR, while TCRdb's copy carries only in-frame clones and drops some. The sample comprises around 99,000 clones, around nine tenths of which are singletons, and roughly 21% rests with the top ten. Source: peripheral blood, taken on day 0 of AZD1222 vaccination. These receptor sequences come from an adult in good health.

The chain carries TRBV29-1 and TRBJ1-5; D might be TRBD1 (5 bases). Trimming stripped 4 bases from V and 6 bases from J, with 13 bases between. The CDR3 contains 13 residues. Per the germline V gene, CDR1 is SQVTM and CDR2 is ANQGSEA. The CDR3 here is CSVVRGAGQPQHF. The CDR3 DNA is TGCAGCGTTGTAAGGGGCGCGGGTCAGCCCCAGCATTTT.

The chain recombines TRBV6-2 or TRBV6-3 with TRBJ2-7; 11 bases match TRBD1. The CDR3 covers 16 residues. Germline trimming cut 5 bases from V and 2 bases from J; bases unmatched to any gene: 8. The germline V gene encodes CDR1 MNHEY and CDR2 SVGEGT. The CDR3 region has the DNA TGTGCCAGCAGTCTTACCCGGGACAGGGGGGCCTACGAGCAGTACTTC. Translation gives CASSLTRDRGAYEQYF.

The rearrangement joins TRBV27 to TRBJ1-2; TRBD1 matches at 8 bases. Germline V CDR1 and CDR2: MNHEY, SMNVEV (reference sequence). The V gene end was trimmed by 8 bases and the J gene end by 4 bases; junction bases not matched to a gene: 6. The CDR3 runs to 13 residues. In DNA form, the CDR3 reads TGTGCCAGCGGACAGGGACGACGCTATGGCTACACCTTC. Translation: CASGQGRRYGYTF.

V usage is TRBV5-6 and J usage is TRBJ2-3; the D gene is possibly TRBD2 (6 bases). The CDR3 is made up of 17 amino acids. In germline, CDR1 is SGHDT, CDR2 YYEEEE. Between the trimmed V and J ends, which lost 0 bases and 0 bases, there was a span of 14 bases. The CDR3 here is CASSLGLGRPSTDTQYF. The DNA for the CDR3 is TGTGCCAGCAGCTTGGGGCTGGGGAGGCCTAGCACAGATACGCAGTATTTT.

The chain is built from TRBV7-2 and TRBJ2-1; TRBD2 agrees at 9 bases. The junction had 7 bases not matched to a gene; V was cut back by 3 bases and J by 7 bases. The CDR3 sequence is 15 residues long. Germline lookup yields CDR1 SGHTA and CDR2 FQGNSA. The CDR3 is CASSFRGGALNEQFF. The CDR3 coding sequence is TGTGCCAGCAGCTTTCGCGGGGGGGCTCTTAATGAGCAGTTCTTC. Full variable domain (missing parts from reference TRBV7-2 and TRBJ2-1): GAGVSQSPSNKVTEKGKDVELRCDPISGHTALYWYRQSLGQGLEFLIYFQGNSAPDKSGLPSDRFSAERTGGSVSTLTIQRTQQEDSAVYLCASSFRGGALNEQFFGPGTRLTVL.

The chain couples TRBV5-1 to TRBJ2-7, with TRBD2 matching 9 bases. V shed 0 bases, J shed 0 bases, and the junction held 13 bases outside the gene matches. There are 19 residues in the CDR3. Germline values: CDR1 SGHRS, CDR2 YFSETQ. For the CDR3, the DNA is TGCGCCAGCAGCTTGGTAGCCCGGACTAGCGTTACTTTCTCCTACGAGCAGTACTTC. It yields the protein CASSLVARTSVTFSYEQYF.

The chain combines TRBV2 with TRBJ2-2, with 7 bases that match TRBD2. This CDR3 has 13 amino acids. J gave up 6 bases and V 6 bases, and 4 bases lay outside the gene matches. The germline gives CDR1 SNHLY, CDR2 FYNNEI. CDR3: CASRETSPGELFF. The CDR3 DNA follows: TGTGCCAGCAGGGAGACTAGCCCCGGGGAGCTGTTTTTT.

The chain joins TRBV18 to TRBJ2-7; 8 bases match TRBD1. J lost 2 bases, V lost 0 bases, and 3 bases had no gene match. The CDR3 length is 15 residues. From germline, CDR1 is KGHSH and CDR2 LQKENI. CDR3 loop: CASSPPTGDPYEQYF. As DNA, the CDR3 is TGTGCCAGCTCACCACCGACAGGGGATCCCTACGAGCAGTACTTC.

A few counts support this clone. The chain combines TRBV19 with TRBJ2-7; TRBD1 matches at 7 bases. The CDR3 consists of 17 residues. Germline CDR1 LNHDA, CDR2 SQIVND (reference sequence). With V trimmed by 0 bases and J by 2 bases, 10 bases remained unmatched. CDR3 sequence: CASSIDWAGTATYEQYF. The CDR3 region has the DNA TGTGCCAGTAGTATAGATTGGGCCGGGACAGCTACCTACGAGCAGTACTTC.

This chain joins TRBV6-2 or TRBV6-3 and TRBJ2-1, with D possibly being TRBD1 or TRBD2 (7 bases each). Germline loops: CDR1 MNHEY, CDR2 SVGEGT. Trimming took off 2 bases at V and 5 bases at J, with 22 bases between the two ends. CDR3 size: 18 residues. The CDR3 protein is CASSYPAGGGSFHNEQFF. CDR3 sequence (DNA): TGTGCCAGCAGTTACCCCGCAGGGGGGGGCTCCTTCCACAATGAGCAGTTCTTC.

This sequence joins TRBV9 and TRBJ2-2; D is unresolved. V shed 3 bases and J shed 4 bases, with 10 bases lying between them. Germline V gene lookup returns CDR1 SGDLS and CDR2 YYNGEE. The CDR3 runs to 14 residues. CDR3 protein: CASSARSRTGELFF. The CDR3 DNA follows: TGTGCCAGCAGCGCCCGCTCACGCACCGGGGAGCTGTTTTTT. The variable domain in full, completed from reference TRBV9 and TRBJ2-2, reads DSGVTQTPKHLITATGQRVTLRCSPRSGDLSVYWYQQSLDQGLQFLIQYYNGEERAKGNILERFSAQQFPDLHSELNLSSLELGDSALYFCASSARSRTGELFFGEGSRLTVL.

The chain uses TRBV6-2 or TRBV6-3 and TRBJ2-1; 7 nucleotides agree with TRBD2. The CDR3 covers 13 residues. Germline V CDR1 and CDR2: MNHEY, SVGEGT. The ends lost 2 bases at V and 10 bases at J; junction bases unmatched: 5. CDR3 loop: CASSYTAGGEQFF. The CDR3, as DNA: TGTGCCAGCAGTTACACTGCCGGGGGGGAGCAGTTCTTC.

V gene TRBV29-1 combines with J gene TRBJ1-4; TRBD1 agrees at 7 bases. The CDR3 length is 14 residues. CDR1 and CDR2 (germline): SQVTM, ANQGSEA. V trimming: 7 bases; J trimming: 7 bases; junction bases outside the gene matches: 12. The CDR3 spells CSARQGVWSEKLFF. Written as DNA, the CDR3 is TGCAGCGCTCGTCAGGGGGTGTGGAGTGAAAAACTGTTTTTT.

The J gene is TRBJ2-2, the V gene TRBV15; D is possibly TRBD1 or TRBD2 (6 bases each). Deletions cut 7 bases from V and 1 base from J, with 13 bases between. Germline loops: CDR1 LNHNV, CDR2 YYDKDF (reference sequence). The CDR3 length is 15 residues. The CDR3 sequence is CATNTGALNTGELFF. Here the CDR3 DNA reads TGTGCCACCAATACGGGGGCACTGAACACCGGGGAGCTGTTTTTT.

CDR3 residues: CASSEWGRDTQYF. CDR3 coding DNA: TGTGCCAGCAGTGAATGGGGTCGTGATACGCAGTATTTT. The chain recombines TRBV2 with TRBJ2-3, with D unresolved. Germline lookup yields CDR1 SNHLY and CDR2 FYNNEI. V shed 2 bases and J shed 6 bases, with 9 bases lying between them. This CDR3 spans 13 amino acids.